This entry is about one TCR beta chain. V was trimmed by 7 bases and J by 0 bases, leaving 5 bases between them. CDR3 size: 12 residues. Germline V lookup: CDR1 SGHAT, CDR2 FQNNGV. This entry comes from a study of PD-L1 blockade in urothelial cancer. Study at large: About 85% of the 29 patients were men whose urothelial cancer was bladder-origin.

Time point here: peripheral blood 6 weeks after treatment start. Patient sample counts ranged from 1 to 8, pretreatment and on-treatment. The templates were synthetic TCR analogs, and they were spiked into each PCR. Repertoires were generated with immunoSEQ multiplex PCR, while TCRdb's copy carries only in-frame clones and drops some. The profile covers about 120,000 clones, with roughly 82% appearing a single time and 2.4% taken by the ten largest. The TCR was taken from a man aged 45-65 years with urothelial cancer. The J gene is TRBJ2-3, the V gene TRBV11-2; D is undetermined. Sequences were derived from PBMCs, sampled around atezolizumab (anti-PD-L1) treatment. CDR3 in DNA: TGTGCCAGCACCCCTAGCACAGATACGCAGTATTTT. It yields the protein CASTPSTDTQYF.